A selection of T cell receptor beta chains follows, all from one sample in a study of blood T cell repertoires in COVID-19. TCRdb's copy holds only in-frame clones and misses some; the assay was immunoSEQ multiplex PCR. The sample contains roughly 280,000 clones, around 86% of which appear only once. The sequencing input was peripheral blood. The receptors shown here come from a woman aged 55-69 years with COVID-19, enrolled during active disease. Each CDR3 is given with its conserved first and last residue. D genes are given only for firm matches. Clone sizes are given selectively: once, few, many, or a class where the clone is expanded.

D	size	V	length	J	DNA	CDR3
.	.	TRBV14	14	TRBJ2-2	TGTGCCAGCTCGGGAGTAGGACGCACCGGGGAGCTGTTTTTT	CASSGVGRTGELFF
.	.	TRBV14	13	TRBJ2-3	TGTGCCAGCAGCCAAGTGGACACCTCTACGCAGTATTTT	CASSQVDTSTQYF
.	.	TRBV30	13	TRBJ1-5	TGTGCCTGGAGCGGACAGTCAGATCAGCCCCAGCATTTT	CAWSGQSDQPQHF
.	.	TRBV9	17	TRBJ2-4	TGTGCCAGCAGGTGGGGGGGACACCCCCTAGCCAAAAACATTCAGTACTTC	CASRWGGHPLAKNIQYF
.	.	TRBV7-9	14	TRBJ2-3	TGTGCCAGCAGCTTGGGGAGCAGAACAGATACGCAGTATTTT	CASSLGSRTDTQYF
TRBD1	.	TRBV6-2/TRBV6-3	15	TRBJ1-3	TGTGCCAGCAGCCCGGACAGGGGCACTGGAAACACCATATATTTT	CASSPDRGTGNTIYF
.	.	TRBV21-1	15	TRBJ2-7	TGTGCCAGCCTTTCCAGCAGCGGGGGAGCCTACGAGCAGTACTTC	CASLSSSGGAYEQYF
TRBD2	few	TRBV7-8	15	TRBJ2-3	TGTGCCAGCAGCCCTACTAGCGGAAGCACAGATACGCAGTATTTT	CASSPTSGSTDTQYF
.	.	TRBV6-6	13	TRBJ2-2	TGTGCCAGCATAAGCAGCGACACCGGGGAGCTGTTTTTT	CASISSDTGELFF
.	once	TRBV24-1	14	TRBJ2-7	TGTGCCACCAGTGATACAGGGAACTACTACGAGCAGTACTTC	CATSDTGNYYEQYF
.	.	TRBV29-1	11	TRBJ2-7	TGCAGCGTTGCCGGGGGATACGAGCAGTACTTC	CSVAGGYEQYF
TRBD2	many	TRBV7-3	13	TRBJ2-3	TGTGCCAGCGGGAACGGGGGGGCAGATACGCAGTATTTT	CASGNGGADTQYF
.	once	TRBV9	16	TRBJ1-4	TGTGCCAGCAGCGAGGGATATCAGGGGACGAATGAAAAACTGTTTTTT	CASSEGYQGTNEKLFF
TRBD1	.	TRBV7-9	15	TRBJ1-2	TGTGCCAGCAGCTTAGAGGGACAGGAGTTTAGTGGCTACACCTTC	CASSLEGQEFSGYTF
.	.	TRBV7-8	14	TRBJ2-6	TGTGCCAGCAGCTTAGCACTGGGGGCCAACGTCCTGACTTTC	CASSLALGANVLTF
.	.	TRBV2	13	TRBJ1-1	TGTGCCAGCAGTGGTGGCCCCCGCACTGAAGCTTTCTTT	CASSGGPRTEAFF
TRBD1	.	TRBV5-1	15	TRBJ1-5	TGCGCCAGCAGCTTTGGGACAGGGGGCGATCAGCCCCAGCATTTT	CASSFGTGGDQPQHF
.	.	TRBV3-1/TRBV3-2	15	TRBJ2-7	TGTGCCAGCAGCCAAGGAGGTGACAGCTCCTACGAGCAGTACTTC	CASSQGGDSSYEQYF
.	.	TRBV5-8	16	TRBJ2-3	TGTGCCAGCAGCACTGTTCTTAGCCGACCCACAGATACGCAGTATTTT	CASSTVLSRPTDTQYF
.	.	TRBV5-4	15	TRBJ1-5	TGTGCCAGCAGCCGCGGGCCTGATTTAAATCAGCCCCAGCATTTT	CASSRGPDLNQPQHF
.	.	TRBV7-6	16	TRBJ2-1	TGTGCCAGCACCAAAAGGGGGCTAGCGAATTACAATGAGCAGTTCTTC	CASTKRGLANYNEQFF
TRBD1	.	TRBV28	15	TRBJ2-7	TGTGCCAGCAGTTTAGGCCCAGGGGGTTCCTACGAGCAGTACTTC	CASSLGPGGSYEQYF
.	.	TRBV12-3/TRBV12-4	13	TRBJ2-5	TGTGCCAGCAGTCGGACAAACGTAGGGACCCAGTACTTC	CASSRTNVGTQYF
TRBD2	.	TRBV4-1	18	TRBJ2-7	TGCGCCAGCAGCCACCCCGGGACTAGCGGGAGGCCCTCCTACGAGCAGTACTTC	CASSHPGTSGRPSYEQYF
.	.	TRBV11-2	15	TRBJ2-7	TGTGCCAGCAGCTTAGGGCCAGGATTCAACTACGAGCAGTACTTC	CASSLGPGFNYEQYF
.	.	TRBV30	13	TRBJ1-5	TGTGCCTGGAGTGTGAGGGACAATCAGCCCCAGCATTTT	CAWSVRDNQPQHF
TRBD1	.	TRBV7-9	16	TRBJ2-5	TGTGCCAGCAGCTTACCTCGGGACAGGGGGAGAGAGACCCAGTACTTC	CASSLPRDRGRETQYF